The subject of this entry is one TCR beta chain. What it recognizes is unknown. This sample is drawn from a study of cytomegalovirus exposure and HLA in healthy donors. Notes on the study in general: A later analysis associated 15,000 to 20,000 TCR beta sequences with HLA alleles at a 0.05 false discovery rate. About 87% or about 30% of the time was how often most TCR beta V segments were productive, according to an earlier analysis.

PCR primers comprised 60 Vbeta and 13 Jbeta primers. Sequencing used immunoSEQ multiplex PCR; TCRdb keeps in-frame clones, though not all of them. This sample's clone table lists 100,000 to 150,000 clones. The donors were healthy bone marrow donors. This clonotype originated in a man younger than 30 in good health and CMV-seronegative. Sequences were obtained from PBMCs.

For the CDR3, the DNA is TGCAGCGTGGGGGGGCAGGGCAAGTTCTTC. Its translation: CSVGGQGKFF. The V and J genes are TRBV29-1 and TRBJ2-1, with D tentatively TRBD2 (7 bases). The CDR3 runs 10 residues. V lost 6 bases to trimming and J lost 14 bases, with 14 bases between them. CDR1 and CDR2 from the germline V gene are SQVTM and ANQGSEA.